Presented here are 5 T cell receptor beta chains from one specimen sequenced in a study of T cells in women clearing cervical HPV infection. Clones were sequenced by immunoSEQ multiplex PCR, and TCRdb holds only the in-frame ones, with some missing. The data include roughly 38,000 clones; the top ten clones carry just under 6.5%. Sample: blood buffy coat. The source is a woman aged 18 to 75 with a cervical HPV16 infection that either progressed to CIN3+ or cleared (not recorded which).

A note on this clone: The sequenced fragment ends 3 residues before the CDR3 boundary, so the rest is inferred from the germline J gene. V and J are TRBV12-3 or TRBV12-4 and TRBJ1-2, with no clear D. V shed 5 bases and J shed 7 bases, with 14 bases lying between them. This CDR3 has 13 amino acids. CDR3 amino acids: CASSRPSSGGYTF. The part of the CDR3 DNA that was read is TGTGCCAGCAGTCGCCCATCTAGTGGTGGC.

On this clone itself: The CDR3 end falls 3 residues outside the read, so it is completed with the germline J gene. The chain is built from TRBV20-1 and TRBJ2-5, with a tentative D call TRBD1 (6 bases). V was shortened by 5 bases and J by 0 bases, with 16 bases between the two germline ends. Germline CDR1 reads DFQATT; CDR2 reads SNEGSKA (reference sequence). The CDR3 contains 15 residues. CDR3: CSAAIPTGYQETQYF. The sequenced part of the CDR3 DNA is TGCAGTGCTGCAATTCCTACAGGGTACCAAGAGACC.

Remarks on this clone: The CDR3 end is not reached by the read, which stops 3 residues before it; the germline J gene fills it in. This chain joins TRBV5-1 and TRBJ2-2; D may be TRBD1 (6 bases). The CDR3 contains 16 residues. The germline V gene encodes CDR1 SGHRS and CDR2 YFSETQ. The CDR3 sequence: CASSLRGIQTNEKLFF. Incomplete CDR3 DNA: TGCGCCAGCAGCTTAAGGGGGATTCAGACTAATGAAAAG.

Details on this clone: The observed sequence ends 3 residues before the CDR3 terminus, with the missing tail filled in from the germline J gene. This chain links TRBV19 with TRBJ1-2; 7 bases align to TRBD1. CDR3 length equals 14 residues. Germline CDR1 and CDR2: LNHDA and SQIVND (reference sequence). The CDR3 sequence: CASTTDWGTDTYTF. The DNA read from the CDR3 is TGTGCCAGTACTACAGATTGGGGGACAGATACC.

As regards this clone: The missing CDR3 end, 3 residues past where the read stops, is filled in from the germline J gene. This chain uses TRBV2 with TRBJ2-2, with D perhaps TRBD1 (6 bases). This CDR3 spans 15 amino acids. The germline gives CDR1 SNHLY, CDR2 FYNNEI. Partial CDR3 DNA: TGTGCCAGCAGTGAAGCAGGACAGATTGATGAAAAG. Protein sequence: CASSEAGQIDEK. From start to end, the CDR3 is CASSEAGQIDEKLFF.